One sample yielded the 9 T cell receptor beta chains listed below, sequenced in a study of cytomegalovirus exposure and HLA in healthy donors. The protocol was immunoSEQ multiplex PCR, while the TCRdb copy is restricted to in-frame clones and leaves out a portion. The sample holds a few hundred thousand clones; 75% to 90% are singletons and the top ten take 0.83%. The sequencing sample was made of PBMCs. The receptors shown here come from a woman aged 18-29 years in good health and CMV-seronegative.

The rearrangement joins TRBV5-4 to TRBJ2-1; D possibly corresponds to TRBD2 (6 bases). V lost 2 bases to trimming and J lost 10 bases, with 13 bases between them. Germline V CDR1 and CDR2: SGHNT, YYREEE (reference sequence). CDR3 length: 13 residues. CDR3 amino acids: CASSFVTRGEQFF. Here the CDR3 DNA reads TGTGCCAGCAGCTTTGTGACTAGAGGCGAGCAGTTCTTC.

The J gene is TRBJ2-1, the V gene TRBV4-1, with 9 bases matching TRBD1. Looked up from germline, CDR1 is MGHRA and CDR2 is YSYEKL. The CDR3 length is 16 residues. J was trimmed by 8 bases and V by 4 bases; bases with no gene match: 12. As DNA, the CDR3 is TGCGCCAGCAGCCCCTACAAGGGACAGGGACGGGATGAGCAGTTCTTC. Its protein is CASSPYKGQGRDEQFF.

This CDR3 reads CASSVTASGRANEQFF. The CDR3 DNA reads TGTGCCAGCAGCGTGACAGCTAGCGGGAGGGCCAATGAGCAGTTCTTC. The J gene is TRBJ2-1, the V gene TRBV9, with 12 bases aligning to TRBD2. The length of the CDR3 is 16 residues. The ends lost 2 bases at V and 6 bases at J; junction bases unmatched: 6. Germline CDR1 is SGDLS and CDR2 is YYNGEE.

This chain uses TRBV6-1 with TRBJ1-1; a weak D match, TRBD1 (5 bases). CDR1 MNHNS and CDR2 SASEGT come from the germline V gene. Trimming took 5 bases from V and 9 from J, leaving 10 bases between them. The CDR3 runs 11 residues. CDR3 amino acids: CASSTGDKAFF. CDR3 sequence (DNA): TGTGCCAGCAGTACAGGAGATAAAGCTTTCTTT.

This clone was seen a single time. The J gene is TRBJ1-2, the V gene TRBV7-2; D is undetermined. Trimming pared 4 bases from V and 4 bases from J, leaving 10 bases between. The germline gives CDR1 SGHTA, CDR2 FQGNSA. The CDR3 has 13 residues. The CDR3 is CASSSLGVYGYTF. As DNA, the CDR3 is TGTGCCAGCAGCTCCCTCGGGGTCTATGGCTACACCTTC.

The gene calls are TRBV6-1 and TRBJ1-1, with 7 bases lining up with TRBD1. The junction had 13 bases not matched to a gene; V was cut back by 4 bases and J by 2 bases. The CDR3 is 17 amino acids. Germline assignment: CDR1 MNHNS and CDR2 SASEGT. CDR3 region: CASSVVPGDRFNTEAFF. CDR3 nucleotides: TGTGCCAGCAGTGTCGTGCCGGGGGACAGATTCAACACTGAAGCTTTCTTT.

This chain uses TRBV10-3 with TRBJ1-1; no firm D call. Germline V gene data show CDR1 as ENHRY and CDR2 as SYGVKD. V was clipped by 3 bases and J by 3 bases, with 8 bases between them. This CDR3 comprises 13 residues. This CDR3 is CAISDQLHTEAFF. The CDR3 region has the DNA TGTGCCATCAGTGACCAGTTACACACTGAAGCTTTCTTT.

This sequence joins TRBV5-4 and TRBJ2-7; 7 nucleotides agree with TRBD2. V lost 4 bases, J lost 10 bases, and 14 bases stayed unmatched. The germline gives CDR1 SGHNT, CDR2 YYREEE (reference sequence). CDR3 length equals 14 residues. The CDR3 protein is CASSGTRWSGAQYF. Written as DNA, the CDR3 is TGTGCCAGCAGCGGAACCCGGTGGAGCGGGGCTCAGTACTTC.

As DNA, the CDR3 is TGTGCCAGCAGCTATCCAGCGGGGGGGCCGGGGAATGAGCAGTTCTTC. Its translation: CASSYPAGGPGNEQFF. This sequence joins TRBV11-2 and TRBJ2-1, with TRBD2 matching over 10 bases. After removal of 4 bases from V and 7 bases from J, the junction contained 10 bases not matched to a gene. This CDR3 is 16 amino acids long. Germline V gene sequence: CDR1 SGHAT, CDR2 FQNNGV. The whole variable domain, remainder taken from reference TRBV11-2 and TRBJ2-1, is EAGVAQSPRYKIIEKRQSVAFWCNPISGHATLYWYQQILGQGPKLLIQFQNNGVVDDSQLPKDRFSAERLKGVDSTLKIQPAKLEDSAVYLCASSYPAGGPGNEQFFGPGTRLTVL.